This T cell receptor (beta chain) is drawn from a study of T cell responses to AZD1222 COVID-19 vaccine. Overall study findings and caveats: Every sample of the repertoires postdated the peak T cell response. Baseline serology detected seropositivity in only 6 or 7 AZD1222 recipients.

With respect to this clone: Its antigen is not known.

The data were produced by immunoSEQ multiplex PCR, yet TCRdb's version contains in-frame clones alone and is incomplete. The sample contains about 88,000 clones, around nine tenths of which appear only once. The receptor's source is an adult in good health. The source was peripheral blood, collected on day 0 of MenACWY control vaccination.

This CDR3 reads CASSVGLAGAVGELFF. DNA for the CDR3: TGTGCCAGCAGCGTAGGACTAGCGGGAGCGGTCGGGGAGCTGTTTTTT. The rearrangement links TRBV9 to TRBJ2-2, with TRBD2 matching 12 bases. CDR1 is SGDLS, CDR2 YYNGEE, per germline. The CDR3 is 16 residues long. With 0 bases clipped from V and 7 bases from J, the junction kept 4 bases outside the gene matches.